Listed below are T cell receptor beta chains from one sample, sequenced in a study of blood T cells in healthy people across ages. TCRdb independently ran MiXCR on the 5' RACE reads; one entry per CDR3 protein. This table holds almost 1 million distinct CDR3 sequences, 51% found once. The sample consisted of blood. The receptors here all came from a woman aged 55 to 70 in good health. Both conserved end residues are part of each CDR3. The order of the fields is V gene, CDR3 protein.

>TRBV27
CASSRRASDNEKLFF
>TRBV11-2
CASSLERVPSYTEAFF
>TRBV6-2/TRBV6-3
CASSSRDTGGTYEQYF
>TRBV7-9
CASSSTSPLEQYF
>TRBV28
CASTNWGPDTYGYTF
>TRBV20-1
CSARLGGQHYEQYF
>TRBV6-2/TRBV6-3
CASSYRGIHEQFF
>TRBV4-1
CASSQPRDRLYGYTF
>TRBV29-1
CSVAPSGKGYEQYF
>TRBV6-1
CASSRPSKGGLAGGKQYF
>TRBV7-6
CASSLSRRSRGRETQYF
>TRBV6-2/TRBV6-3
CASSYSMLRASDTQYF
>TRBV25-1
CASSEYGRGQQNEKLFF
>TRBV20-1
CSARPPAVSTDTQYF
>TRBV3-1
CACGGRSTDTQYF
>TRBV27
CASSRGLAGRGYNEQFF
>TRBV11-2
CASSLDLENTQYF
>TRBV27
CASSLLLVAAYNEQFF
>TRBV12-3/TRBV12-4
CASRQWDYHQETQYF
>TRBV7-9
CANIALGGQYNEQFF
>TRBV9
CASSVGSGGYTF
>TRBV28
CASSWIGGTYEQYF
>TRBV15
CATSRPFGGNTQYF
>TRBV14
CASSQDPFSNYGYTF
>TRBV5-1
CASSFTGGIRADTQYF
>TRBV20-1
CSAPDRTYEQYF
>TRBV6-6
CASSPWGSDGYTF
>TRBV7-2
CASTEGVGKNIQYF
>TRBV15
CATSGSLSYNEQYF
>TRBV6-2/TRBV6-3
CASSYTGQGFAGANVLTF
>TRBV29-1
CSVSPLTGQVSHEQYF
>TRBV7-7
CASSLASNQETQYF
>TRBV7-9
CASSLTPPGPNTYSNQPQHF
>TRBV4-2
CASSPFGGDKETQYF
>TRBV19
CASRDRGRAPEETQYF
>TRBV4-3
CASSHNRVSNQPQHF
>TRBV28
CASSTAGSGANVLTF
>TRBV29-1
CSVAPPGYYGYTF
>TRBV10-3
CTISDLGGSSYEQYF
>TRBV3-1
CASSQAVLAYEQYF
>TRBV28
CASSLGGDPYEQYF
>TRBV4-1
CASSQGLAAGTNQRQYF
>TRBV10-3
CAISAFLSEGSAGGYTF
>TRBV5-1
CASSLVSVGNEQFF
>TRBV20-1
CSARAPQGVEQYF
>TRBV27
CASSFLASGDYNEQFF
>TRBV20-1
CSVMTRTYEQYF
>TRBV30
CAWSLQGTGELFF
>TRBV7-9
CASSRGEPTGTYGYTF
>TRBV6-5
CASRNLDYNEQFF
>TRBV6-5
CASSYGSAAGYEQYF
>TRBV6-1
CASSDRTGTEAFF
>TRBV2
CASRGTVLNQPQHF